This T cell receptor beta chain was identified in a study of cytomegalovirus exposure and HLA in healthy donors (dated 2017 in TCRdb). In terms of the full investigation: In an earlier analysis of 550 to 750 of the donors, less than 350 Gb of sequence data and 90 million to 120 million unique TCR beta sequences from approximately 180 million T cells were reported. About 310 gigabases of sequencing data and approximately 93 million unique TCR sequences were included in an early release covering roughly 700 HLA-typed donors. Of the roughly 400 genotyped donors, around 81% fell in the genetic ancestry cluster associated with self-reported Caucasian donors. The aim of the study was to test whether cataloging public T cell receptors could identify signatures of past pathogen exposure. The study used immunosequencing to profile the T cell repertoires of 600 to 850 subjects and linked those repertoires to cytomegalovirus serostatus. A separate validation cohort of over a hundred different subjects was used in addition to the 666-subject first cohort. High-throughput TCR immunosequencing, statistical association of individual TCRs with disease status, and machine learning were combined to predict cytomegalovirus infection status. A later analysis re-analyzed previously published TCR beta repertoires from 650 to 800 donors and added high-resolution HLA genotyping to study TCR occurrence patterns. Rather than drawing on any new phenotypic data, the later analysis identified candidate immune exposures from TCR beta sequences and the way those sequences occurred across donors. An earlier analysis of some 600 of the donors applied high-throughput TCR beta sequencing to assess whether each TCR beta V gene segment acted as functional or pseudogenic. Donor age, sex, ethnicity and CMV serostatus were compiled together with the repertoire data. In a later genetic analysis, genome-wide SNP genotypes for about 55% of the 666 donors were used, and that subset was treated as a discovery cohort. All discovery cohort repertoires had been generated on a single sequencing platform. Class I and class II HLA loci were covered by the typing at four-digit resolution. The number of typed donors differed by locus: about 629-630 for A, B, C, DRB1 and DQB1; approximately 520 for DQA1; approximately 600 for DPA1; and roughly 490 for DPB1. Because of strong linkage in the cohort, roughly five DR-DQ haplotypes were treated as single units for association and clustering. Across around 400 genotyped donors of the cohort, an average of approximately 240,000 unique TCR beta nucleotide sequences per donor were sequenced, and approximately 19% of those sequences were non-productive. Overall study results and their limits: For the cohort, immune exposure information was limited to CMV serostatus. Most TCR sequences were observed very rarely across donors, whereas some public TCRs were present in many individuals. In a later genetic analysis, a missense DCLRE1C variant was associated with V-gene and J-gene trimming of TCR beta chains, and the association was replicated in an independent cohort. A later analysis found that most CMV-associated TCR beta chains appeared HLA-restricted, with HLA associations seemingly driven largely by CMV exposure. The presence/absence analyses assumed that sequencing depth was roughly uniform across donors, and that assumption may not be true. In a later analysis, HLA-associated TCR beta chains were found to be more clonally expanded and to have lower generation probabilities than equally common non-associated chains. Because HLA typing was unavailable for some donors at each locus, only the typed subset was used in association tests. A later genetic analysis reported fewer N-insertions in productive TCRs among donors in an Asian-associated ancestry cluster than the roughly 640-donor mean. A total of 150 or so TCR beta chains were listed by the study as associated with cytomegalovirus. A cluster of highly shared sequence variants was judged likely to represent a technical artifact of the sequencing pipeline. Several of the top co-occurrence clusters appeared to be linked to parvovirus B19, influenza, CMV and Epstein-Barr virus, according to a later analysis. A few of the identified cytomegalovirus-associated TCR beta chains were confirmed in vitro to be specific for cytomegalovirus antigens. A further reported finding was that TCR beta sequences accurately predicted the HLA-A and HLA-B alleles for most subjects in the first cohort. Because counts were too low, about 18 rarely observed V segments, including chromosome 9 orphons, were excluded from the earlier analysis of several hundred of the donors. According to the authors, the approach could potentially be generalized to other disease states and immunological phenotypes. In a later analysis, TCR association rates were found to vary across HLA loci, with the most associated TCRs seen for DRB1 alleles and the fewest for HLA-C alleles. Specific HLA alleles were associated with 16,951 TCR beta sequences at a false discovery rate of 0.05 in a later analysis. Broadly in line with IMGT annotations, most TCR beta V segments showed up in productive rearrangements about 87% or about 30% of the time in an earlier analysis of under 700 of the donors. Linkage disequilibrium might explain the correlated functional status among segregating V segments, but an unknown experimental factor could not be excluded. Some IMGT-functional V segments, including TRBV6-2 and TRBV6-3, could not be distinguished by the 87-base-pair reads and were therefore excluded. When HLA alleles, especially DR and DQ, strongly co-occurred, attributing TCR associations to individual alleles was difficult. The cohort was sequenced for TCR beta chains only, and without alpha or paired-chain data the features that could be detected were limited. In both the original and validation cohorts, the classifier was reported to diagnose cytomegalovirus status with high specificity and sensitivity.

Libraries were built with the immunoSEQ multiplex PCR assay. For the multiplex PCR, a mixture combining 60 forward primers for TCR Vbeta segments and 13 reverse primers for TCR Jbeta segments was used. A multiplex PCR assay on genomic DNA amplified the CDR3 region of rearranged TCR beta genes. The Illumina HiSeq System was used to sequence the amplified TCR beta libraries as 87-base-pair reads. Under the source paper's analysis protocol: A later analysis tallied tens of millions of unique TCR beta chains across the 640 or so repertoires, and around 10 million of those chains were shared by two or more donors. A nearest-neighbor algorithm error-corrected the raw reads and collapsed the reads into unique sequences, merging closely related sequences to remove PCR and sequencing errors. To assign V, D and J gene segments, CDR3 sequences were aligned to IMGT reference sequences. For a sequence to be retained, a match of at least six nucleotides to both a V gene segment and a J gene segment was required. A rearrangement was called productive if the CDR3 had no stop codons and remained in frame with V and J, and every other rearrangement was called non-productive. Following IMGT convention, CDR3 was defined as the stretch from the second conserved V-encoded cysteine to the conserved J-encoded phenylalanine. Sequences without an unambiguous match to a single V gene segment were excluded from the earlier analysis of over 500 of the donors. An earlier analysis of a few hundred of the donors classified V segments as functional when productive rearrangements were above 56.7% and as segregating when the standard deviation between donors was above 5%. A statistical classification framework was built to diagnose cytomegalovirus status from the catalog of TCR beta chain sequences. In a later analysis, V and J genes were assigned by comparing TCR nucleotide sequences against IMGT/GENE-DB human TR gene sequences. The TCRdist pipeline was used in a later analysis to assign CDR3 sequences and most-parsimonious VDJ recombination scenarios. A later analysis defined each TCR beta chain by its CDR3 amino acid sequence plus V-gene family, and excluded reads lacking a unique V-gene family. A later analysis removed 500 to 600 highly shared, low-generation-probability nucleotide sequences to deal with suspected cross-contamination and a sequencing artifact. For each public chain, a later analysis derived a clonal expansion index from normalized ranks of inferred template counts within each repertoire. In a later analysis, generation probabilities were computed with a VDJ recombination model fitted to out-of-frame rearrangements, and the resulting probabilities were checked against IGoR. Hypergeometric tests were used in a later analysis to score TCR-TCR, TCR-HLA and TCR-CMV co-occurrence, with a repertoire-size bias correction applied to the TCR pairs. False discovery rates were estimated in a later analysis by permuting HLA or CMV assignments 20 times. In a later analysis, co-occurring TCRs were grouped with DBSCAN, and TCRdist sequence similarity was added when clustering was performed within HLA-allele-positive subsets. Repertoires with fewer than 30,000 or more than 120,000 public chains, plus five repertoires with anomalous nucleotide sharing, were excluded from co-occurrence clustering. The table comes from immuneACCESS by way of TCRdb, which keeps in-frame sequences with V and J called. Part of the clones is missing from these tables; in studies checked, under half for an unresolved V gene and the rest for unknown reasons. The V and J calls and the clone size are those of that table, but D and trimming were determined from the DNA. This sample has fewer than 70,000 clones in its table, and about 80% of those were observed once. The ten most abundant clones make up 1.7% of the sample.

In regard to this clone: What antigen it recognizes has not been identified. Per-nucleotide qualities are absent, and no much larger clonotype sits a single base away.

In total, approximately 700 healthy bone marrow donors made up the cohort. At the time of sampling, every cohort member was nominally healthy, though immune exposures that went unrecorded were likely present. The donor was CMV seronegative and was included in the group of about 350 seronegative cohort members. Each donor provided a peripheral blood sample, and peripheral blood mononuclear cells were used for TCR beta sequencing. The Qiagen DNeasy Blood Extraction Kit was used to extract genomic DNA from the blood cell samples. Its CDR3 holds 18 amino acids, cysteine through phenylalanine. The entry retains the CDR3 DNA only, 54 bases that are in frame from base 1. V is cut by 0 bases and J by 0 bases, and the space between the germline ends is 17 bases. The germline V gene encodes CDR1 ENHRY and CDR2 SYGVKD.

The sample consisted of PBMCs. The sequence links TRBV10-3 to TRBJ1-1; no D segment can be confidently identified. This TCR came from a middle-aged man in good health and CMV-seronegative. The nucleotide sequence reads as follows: TGTGCCATCAGTGAGTCGGTGGGAGTGGGAGGAATGAACACTGAAGCTTTCTTT. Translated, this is CAISESVGVGGMNTEAFF.